This T cell receptor beta chain is from a study of CD8+ T cells in alopecia areata. RNA, once extracted, was reverse transcribed into cDNA for use as the sequencing template. Libraries were prepared by immunoSEQ multiplex PCR; TCRdb keeps only in-frame clonotypes and omits some of them. The sample yields under 250,000 clones, around three fifths seen once. CDR1 and CDR2 (germline): SQVTM, ANQGSEA. CDR3 length equals 15 residues. After removal of 3 bases from V and 1 base from J, the junction contained 8 bases not matched to a gene. Sorting from PBMCs produced CD4+ and CD8+ T cells. V and J are TRBV29-1 and TRBJ1-1; 7 bases agree with TRBD1. Material for sequencing was CD8+ T cells sorted from blood. The clonotype originates from a human donor in good health. CDR3 loop: CSVDPLGQQNTEAFF. The CDR3 DNA follows: TGCAGCGTTGACCCTTTGGGACAGCAGAACACTGAAGCTTTCTTT.